The present entry profiles one T cell receptor (beta chain) with its context. Its target is not known. The sample comes from a study of T-cell reconstitution after alpha-beta-depleted transplantation in children. Researchers prepared the TCRbeta library using unique molecular identifiers, the study reports. TCRdb fed the PCR reads into MiXCR, producing one record per CDR3 protein. The data show about 440,000 distinct CDR3 sequences, around two fifths seen once. General study findings and limits: Expanded clones from the graft, numbering several hundred, reportedly supplied alpha-beta T cells about two months after transplant.

Sequencing was performed on PBMCs, taken before TCRalphabeta/CD19-depleted stem cell transplant. This TCR was recovered from a girl aged 2-10 years with aplastic anemia, due to receive a stem cell transplant.

In nucleotides, the CDR3 is TGTGCCACCAGCAGAGTGGGGGGCCAGACTGGCTACACCTTC. Residues: CATSRVGGQTGYTF. The V call is TRBV15, the J call TRBJ1-2, with a tentative D call TRBD1 (6 bases). Germline V gene sequence: CDR1 LNHNV, CDR2 YYDKDF (reference sequence). Trimming removed 1 base from V and 7 bases from J, with 13 bases in between. The CDR3 is 14 amino acids.